This T cell receptor (beta chain) was recorded in a study of technical replicates of blood from a few donors. The length of the CDR3 is 17 residues. V shed 7 bases, J shed 7 bases, and the junction held 18 bases outside the gene matches. Germline loops: CDR1 MDHEN, CDR2 SYDVKM. The table came from immunoSEQ multiplex PCR; TCRdb's copy has only in-frame clones and leaves some out. The sample includes 75,000 to 100,000 clones, around 94% of them seen just once. This clonotype was obtained from a human donor in good health. Specimen: T cells isolated from PBMCs. V gene TRBV28 combines with J gene TRBJ1-2, with 10 bases aligning to TRBD1. CDR3 sequence reads: CASNIDAGQGGVVGYTF. The DNA for the CDR3 is TGTGCCAGCAATATTGACGCTGGACAGGGGGGAGTAGTTGGCTACACCTTC.